The 32 T cell receptor beta chains in this list originate from one sample, sequenced in a study of T cells after yellow fever vaccination. From the 5' RACE reads, TCRdb called clonotypes with MiXCR, one entry per CDR3 protein. The sample has around 500,000 distinct CDR3 sequences, 20% to 25% seen once. Source: PBMCs, taken around 3 weeks after the first yellow fever vaccination. These receptor sequences come from a man aged 18 to 29 who received the YFV17D yellow fever vaccine.

This chain links TRBV7-9 with TRBJ1-1, with D unresolved. The germline V gene has CDR1 SEHNR and CDR2 FQNEAQ (reference sequence). V was shortened by 5 bases and J by 4 bases, with 20 bases between the two germline ends. The CDR3 is made up of 16 amino acids. For the CDR3, the DNA is TGTGCCAGCAGCCCCCGGGCGAGGGAAATCGGCACTGAAGCTTTCTTT. Translation: CASSPRAREIGTEAFF.

The chain combines TRBV7-9 with TRBJ1-3; TRBD1 matches 7 bases. V shed 4 bases and J 0 bases; nucleotides not matched to a gene: 3. The germline gives CDR1 SEHNR, CDR2 FQNEAQ (reference sequence). CDR3 size: 15 residues. CDR3 in DNA: TGTGCCAGCAGCTCGGACAGGAGCTCTGGAAACACCATATATTTT. This encodes CASSSDRSSGNTIYF.

The chain uses TRBV7-9 and TRBJ2-7; D is undetermined. The CDR3 runs 13 residues. With 5 bases removed from V and 6 bases from J, the gap between germline ends came to 14 bases. The germline V gene has CDR1 SEHNR and CDR2 FQNEAQ (reference sequence). CDR3: CASSPSKRGEQYV. The CDR3 DNA reads as TGTGCCAGCAGCCCCTCCAAAAGAGGCGAGCAGTACGTC.

On this clonotype: This may arise from a read error, as a much more abundant clone is one base away. CDR3 DNA sequence: TGCGCCAGCAGCTTGGCGCAGTCCTACGAGCAGTACTTC. Protein sequence: CASSLAQSYEQYF. The chain employs TRBV5-1 and TRBJ2-7; D is ambiguous. Trimming took 0 bases from V and 1 from J, leaving 5 bases between them. The CDR3 runs to 13 residues. The germline V gene encodes CDR1 SGHRS and CDR2 YFSETQ. Looking up the rest from reference TRBV5-1 and TRBJ2-7 gives the full variable domain: KAGVTQTPRYLIKTRGQQVTLSCSPISGHRSVSWYQQTPGQGLQFLFEYFSETQRNKGNFPGRFSGRQFSNSRSEMNVSTLELGDSALYLCASSLAQSYEQYFGPGTRLTVT.

The chain uses TRBV19 and TRBJ1-2; D is perhaps TRBD1 (6 bases). The CDR3 is 15 amino acids. Trimming took 6 bases from V and 5 from J, leaving 19 bases between them. CDR1 and CDR2 from the germline V gene are LNHDA and SQIVND (reference sequence). CDR3 amino acids: CASSPNPGAGYGYTF. The CDR3 nucleotides read TGTGCCAGTAGCCCGAACCCGGGGGCGGGTTATGGCTACACCTTC. Complete variable domain (other parts from reference TRBV19 and TRBJ1-2): DGGITQSPKYLFRKEGQNVTLSCEQNLNHDAMYWYRQDPGQGLRLIYYSQIVNDFQKGDIAEGYSVSREKKESFPLTVTSAQKNPTAFYLCASSPNPGAGYGYTFGSGTRLTVV.

The chain has TRBV19 and TRBJ2-7; 7 bases agree with TRBD2. The CDR3 totals 15 residues. Germline V lookup: CDR1 LNHDA, CDR2 SQIVND (reference sequence). The J segment lost 7 bases and the V segment lost 6 bases, leaving 15 bases of the junction unmatched. The CDR3 loop reads CASSLGGSPLLEQYF. The CDR3 bases are TGTGCCAGTAGCCTCGGGGGGTCCCCCCTCTTAGAGCAGTACTTC.

The chain joins TRBV5-1 to TRBJ2-1; 7 bases map to TRBD2. V lost 1 base and J lost 4; bases outside the gene matches: 5. The CDR3 runs 15 residues. Germline V gives CDR1 SGHRS, CDR2 YFSETQ. The CDR3 nucleotides are TGCGCCAGCAGCTTGCCTCTCGGGGGGTACAATGAGCAGTTCTTC. This gives the protein CASSLPLGGYNEQFF.

This clonotype was detected only a few times. The chain combines TRBV11-1 with TRBJ2-1, with 7 bases lining up with TRBD2. Germline V gene sequence: CDR1 SGHAT, CDR2 FQDESV (reference sequence). This CDR3 spans 18 amino acids. Losses at the gene ends were 11 bases for V and 6 bases for J; bases not matched to a gene: 25. Written as DNA, the CDR3 is TGTGCCGGCGAGCCCGGGACTGAGCGGAGCGGGGACCTCAATGAGCAGTTCTTC. It is translated as CAGEPGTERSGDLNEQFF.

This rearrangement joins TRBV5-4 to TRBJ1-3; D is possibly TRBD1 (5 bases). V was trimmed by 0 bases and J by 4 bases, leaving 8 bases between them. The CDR3 is 14 amino acids. CDR1 is SGHNT and CDR2 is YYREEE in the germline V gene (reference sequence). The CDR3 nucleotides are TGTGCCAGCAGCTTGGACAGGATAGGAAACACCATATATTTT. Translation gives CASSLDRIGNTIYF.

This clonotype was detected only a few times. The genes are TRBV10-3 and TRBJ1-5, with D uncertain. CDR3 length equals 13 residues. The germline V gene has CDR1 ENHRY and CDR2 SYGVKD. The V end lost 10 bases, the J end lost 4 bases, and 14 bases lay between the germline ends. The CDR3 DNA is TGTGCCAGCAGCGGGGTTACGAATCAGCCCCAGCATTTT. Translation gives CASSGVTNQPQHF.

The chain recombines TRBV5-1 with TRBJ1-2; D uncertain. Trimming removed 2 bases from V and 7 bases from J, with 12 bases in between. The CDR3 extends over 13 amino acids. Per germline, CDR1 SGHRS and CDR2 YFSETQ. CDR3 sequence (DNA): TGCGCCAGCAGCTTAACGGAATTGAGTGGCTACACCTTC. This sequence encodes CASSLTELSGYTF.

A remark on this clonotype: The junction does not match germline at one end; this may be a read error. This chain joins TRBV5-1 and TRBJ2-1; D gene unclear. Germline values: CDR1 SGHRS, CDR2 YFSETQ. The CDR3 totals 15 residues. The CDR3 DNA is TGCGCCAGCAGCTTGGAGGGTAGCTCCTACAATCAGCAGTTCTTC. As protein: CASSLEGSSYNQQFF.

J is TRBJ1-2 and V is TRBV6-1; D is possibly TRBD1 (6 bases). The germline CDR1 and CDR2 sequences are MNHNS and SASEGT. The CDR3 is 15 amino acids. V was clipped by 6 bases and J by 1 base, with 15 bases between them. CDR3 sequence: CASSPGGAGNYGYTF. For the CDR3, the DNA is TGTGCCAGCAGCCCCGGGGGGGCCGGTAACTATGGCTACACCTTC.

In its sample, this clonotype was seen a few times. The gene calls are TRBV5-1 and TRBJ2-2; possibly TRBD1 for D (7 bases). From germline, CDR1 is SGHRS and CDR2 YFSETQ. CDR3 length equals 17 residues. V lost 4 bases to trimming and J lost 2 bases, with 18 bases between them. CDR3 DNA sequence: TGCGCCAGCAGCGGAGGGGGCTACGGTGTAAACACCGGGGAGCTGTTTTTT. It is translated as CASSGGGYGVNTGELFF.

V usage is TRBV7-8 and J usage is TRBJ2-2, with 7 bases fitting TRBD1. J was trimmed by 0 bases and V by 4 bases; bases with no gene match: 5. CDR1 is SGHVS, CDR2 FQNEAQ, per germline. There are 16 residues in the CDR3. CDR3 region: CASSWWDSANTGELFF. In DNA form, the CDR3 reads TGTGCCAGCAGCTGGTGGGACAGCGCGAACACCGGGGAGCTGTTTTTT.

This chain connects TRBV4-3 to TRBJ2-3; the D gene is possibly TRBD2 (6 bases). The CDR3 length is 15 residues. Germline CDR1 reads LGHNA; CDR2 reads YSLEER. V was shortened by 0 bases and J by 3 bases, with 10 bases between the two germline ends. Here the CDR3 reads CASSQDSGVTDTQYF. The CDR3 nucleotides are TGCGCCAGCAGCCAAGATTCGGGGGTGACAGATACGCAGTATTTT.

The V call is TRBV3-1, the J call TRBJ2-2; D gene ambiguous. Trimming shortened V by 3 bases and J by 7 bases, and 6 bases separated the two germline ends. Germline CDR1 LGHDT, CDR2 YNNKEL (reference sequence). This CDR3 contains 12 residues. The CDR3 here is CASSHISGELFF. The CDR3 DNA sequence: TGTGCCAGCAGCCATATAAGCGGGGAGCTGTTTTTT.

This clonotype was counted between two and nine times. V gene TRBV2 combines with J gene TRBJ1-4; D perhaps matches TRBD1 (6 bases). Deletions cut 2 bases from V and 7 bases from J, with 11 bases between. Germline values: CDR1 SNHLY, CDR2 FYNNEI. The length of the CDR3 is 14 residues. CDR3 DNA sequence: TGTGCCAGCAGTGAATCGGGGGGCCTTGAAAAACTGTTTTTT. Translation gives CASSESGGLEKLFF.

The chain recombines TRBV28 with TRBJ2-7, with TRBD2 identical over 8 bases. The germline V gene has CDR1 MDHEN and CDR2 SYDVKM. The V and J ends lost 4 bases and 2 bases, in that order; junction bases with no gene match: 10. The CDR3 has 16 amino acids. CDR3 DNA sequence: TGTGCCAGCAGTTCCTCTGGTAGCGGGGTTGCCTACGAGCAGTACGTC. Its translation is CASSSSGSGVAYEQYV.

The chain links TRBV4-3 to TRBJ1-2, with a possible D match to TRBD1 (6 bases). The CDR3 is 14 amino acids. V gave up 0 bases and J gave up 6 bases, with 11 bases separating them. Germline V gene data show CDR1 as LGHNA and CDR2 as YSLEER. The CDR3: CASSQDAGADGYTF. The CDR3 DNA reads as TGCGCCAGCAGCCAAGACGCAGGGGCCGATGGCTACACCTTC.

This chain uses TRBV6-5 with TRBJ2-2; no clear D gene. The CDR3 length is 15 residues. CDR1 and CDR2 from the germline V gene are MNHEY and SVGAGI. V lost 0 bases, J lost 2 bases, and 7 bases lay in between. CDR3 in DNA: TGTGCCAGCAGTTACTCTGGGCTTAACACCGGGGAGCTGTTTTTT. The encoded protein is CASSYSGLNTGELFF.

J is TRBJ2-1 and V is TRBV4-3, with 11 bases matching TRBD1. The CDR3 extends over 16 amino acids. From germline, CDR1 is LGHNA and CDR2 YSLEER. Trimming removed 3 bases from V and 8 bases from J; junction bases left unmatched: 9. The DNA for the CDR3 is TGCGCCAGCAGCCACCTAGGGACAGGGGGTATCGATGAGCAGTTCTTC. Protein sequence: CASSHLGTGGIDEQFF.

The gene calls are TRBV7-3 and TRBJ2-7; D gene uncertain. From germline, CDR1 is SGHTA and CDR2 FQGTGA. V was shortened by 3 bases and J by 3 bases, with 15 bases between the two germline ends. The CDR3 consists of 15 residues. The CDR3 coding sequence is TGTGCCAGCAGCTTCAATTGGGTTAATTTCTACGAGCAGTACGTC. Its translation is CASSFNWVNFYEQYV.

The chain links TRBV7-9 to TRBJ2-7; D uncertain. From germline, CDR1 is SEHNR and CDR2 FQNEAQ (reference sequence). The CDR3 length is 14 residues. Trimming took off 1 base at V and 6 bases at J, with 13 bases between the two ends. CDR3 in DNA: TGTGCCAGCAGCTTAGGGTCCGGAATGAGCGAGCAGTACGTC. It is translated as CASSLGSGMSEQYV.

This clonotype was detected many times. In DNA form, the CDR3 reads TGTGCCAGCAGCCAAGATTGGGGTGTCCAAGAGACCCAGTACTTC. Translated: CASSQDWGVQETQYF. This chain uses TRBV14 with TRBJ2-5; D unresolved. This CDR3 contains 15 residues. V lost 0 bases and J lost 1, with 9 bases in between. From germline, CDR1 is SGHDN and CDR2 FVKESK.

The gene calls are TRBV20-1 and TRBJ2-3, with D maybe TRBD2 (6 bases). Trimming took 0 bases from V and 6 from J, leaving 25 bases between them. Germline values: CDR1 DFQATT, CDR2 SNEGSKA (reference sequence). The CDR3 length is 18 residues. In DNA form, the CDR3 reads TGCAGTGCTAGAGATCTTGCCGGTCGGGAGACTCCGCCGGATACGCAGTATTTT. This codes for CSARDLAGRETPPDTQYF.

J is TRBJ2-2 and V is TRBV6-5; D unclear. Trimming cost V 2 bases and J 0 bases, with 7 bases left between them. Germline values: CDR1 MNHEY, CDR2 SVGAGI. The CDR3 is 15 residues long. The CDR3 spells CASSYRASNTGELFF. In DNA form, the CDR3 reads TGTGCCAGCAGTTACAGGGCATCGAACACCGGGGAGCTGTTTTTT.

This clonotype has a single count. A much more abundant neighbour one base away suggests this may be a read error. V and J are TRBV5-1 and TRBJ1-2, with no clear D. This CDR3 has 14 residues. V shed 4 bases and J shed 6 bases, with 16 bases lying between them. Germline lookup yields CDR1 SGHRS and CDR2 YFSETQ. CDR3 sequence reads: CASSPTLMWHGYTF. The CDR3 DNA reads TGCGCCAGCAGCCCTACGCTGATGTGGCATGGCTACACCTTC.

In this sample, this clonotype turned up a few times. The gene calls are TRBV12-3 or TRBV12-4 and TRBJ2-3, with unresolved D. This CDR3 has 15 residues. V was clipped by 4 bases and J by 0 bases, with 11 bases between them. CDR3 sequence reads: CASSYQRPSTDTQYF. The CDR3 nucleotides are TGTGCCAGCAGTTACCAGCGACCTAGCACAGATACGCAGTATTTT.

This rearrangement joins TRBV20-1 to TRBJ2-3; D is unresolved. Trimming left V 3 bases short and J 0 bases short, with 7 bases between. The CDR3 length is 13 residues. The V gene's germline CDR1 is DFQATT and CDR2 SNEGSKA (reference sequence). CDR3 region: CSASLLSTDTQYF. The CDR3 DNA is TGCAGTGCTAGTCTGCTTAGCACAGATACGCAGTATTTT.

The V and J genes are TRBV6-2 or TRBV6-3 and TRBJ2-1; tentative D call: TRBD2 (7 bases). The CDR3 is made up of 17 amino acids. V shed 6 bases and J shed 6 bases, with 24 bases lying between them. Germline V gene sequence: CDR1 MNHEY, CDR2 SVGEGT. CDR3 nucleotide sequence: TGTGCCAGCAGACCCCACGGTCGATTGGGGGGGCCCAATGAGCAGTTCTTC. It codes for CASRPHGRLGGPNEQFF.

The chain joins TRBV20-1 to TRBJ2-7; 7 bases map to TRBD1. In germline, CDR1 is DFQATT, CDR2 SNEGSKA (reference sequence). V dropped 0 bases and J dropped 5; count of bases not matched to a gene: 10. The CDR3 is 15 amino acids. The CDR3 spells CSARDNRGGFDEQYV. In DNA form, the CDR3 reads TGCAGTGCTAGAGATAACAGGGGCGGCTTTGACGAGCAGTACGTC.